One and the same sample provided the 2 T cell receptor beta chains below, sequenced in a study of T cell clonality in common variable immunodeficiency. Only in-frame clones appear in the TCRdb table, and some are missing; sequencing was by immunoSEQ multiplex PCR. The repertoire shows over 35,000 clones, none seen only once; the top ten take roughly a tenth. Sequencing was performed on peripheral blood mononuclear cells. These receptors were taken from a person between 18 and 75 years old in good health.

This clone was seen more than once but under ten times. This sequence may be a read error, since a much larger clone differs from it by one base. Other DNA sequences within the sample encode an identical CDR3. Here the CDR3 reads CASSPYIGVGSGNTIYF. The CDR3 bases that were read are TGTGCTAGCAGCCCCTATATCGGGGTTGGCTCTGGAAACACA. The chain employs TRBV7-7 and TRBJ1-3, with D unclear. The read finishes 3 residues shy of the CDR3 end, and the germline J gene is used to complete it. CDR1 is SSHAT and CDR2 is FNYEAQ in the germline V gene (reference sequence). The CDR3 consists of 17 residues.

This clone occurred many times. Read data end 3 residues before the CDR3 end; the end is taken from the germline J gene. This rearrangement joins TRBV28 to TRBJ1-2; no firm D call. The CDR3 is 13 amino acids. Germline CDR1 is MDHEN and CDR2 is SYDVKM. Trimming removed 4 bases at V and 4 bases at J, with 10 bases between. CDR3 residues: CASSSENSYGYTF. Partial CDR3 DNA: TGTGCCAGCAGTTCCGAAAACAGCTATGGC.